The 24 T cell receptor beta chains listed next were all sequenced from one sample in a study of regulatory T cells in long-lasting Graves disease. Building of the TCR beta libraries involved iRepertoire HTBI primers and Arm-PCR of CDR3 regions. TCRdb used MiXCR to reprocess the multiplex PCR reads, holding one entry per CDR3 protein. The table has 300,000 to 350,000 distinct CDR3 sequences, roughly a fifth seen once. Time point meaning: persistent/refractory GD, antithyroid drugs over 5 years with positive TRAb. The TCR library was made from RNA extracted from PBMCs. The source was peripheral blood mononuclear cells (PBMCs), collected when the disease was refractory, from a patient treated with antithyroid drugs. Every receptor here comes from a female donor with Graves disease.

The chain has TRBV9 and TRBJ1-4; 7 bases map to TRBD1. The V gene's germline CDR1 is SGDLS and CDR2 YYNGEE. This CDR3 comprises 17 residues. J lost 4 bases, V lost 2 bases, and 11 bases had no gene match. CDR3 protein: CASSVTVAQGDNEKLFF. DNA of the CDR3: TGTGCCAGCAGCGTCACAGTCGCCCAGGGGGATAATGAAAAACTGTTTTTT.

There are many counts of this clonotype. The chain combines TRBV3-1 with TRBJ1-4; 7 bases match TRBD1. Germline assignment: CDR1 LGHDT and CDR2 YNNKEL (reference sequence). This CDR3 is 14 amino acids long. Trimming cost V 9 bases and J 7 bases; bases outside gene matches: 11. CDR3 region: CASSRGGFGEKLFF. As DNA, the CDR3 is TGTGCCAGTAGTCGAGGGGGCTTTGGTGAAAAACTGTTTTTT.

This clonotype came up many times. The chain links TRBV6-1 to TRBJ2-5, with 8 bases identical to TRBD2. Germline CDR1 and CDR2: MNHNS and SASEGT. The trim removed 6 bases at V and 5 bases at J, leaving 11 bases unmatched. This CDR3 comprises 15 residues. CDR3 nucleotides: TGTGCCAGCAGGGGGCCGGGACTAGGTCAGGAGACCCAGTACTTC. It is translated as CASRGPGLGQETQYF.

J is TRBJ2-5 and V is TRBV14; 13 nucleotides agree with TRBD2. V shed 2 bases and J 5 bases; nucleotides not matched to a gene: 5. The germline V gene has CDR1 SGHDN and CDR2 FVKESK. The CDR3 totals 16 residues. CDR3 coding DNA: TGTGCCAGCAGCCAAAGGACTAGCGGGGGCCGGGAGACCCAGTACTTC. This encodes CASSQRTSGGRETQYF.

In this sample, this clonotype turned up many times. The chain uses TRBV14 and TRBJ1-4, with a weak D call TRBD1 (5 bases). Germline V gene lookup returns CDR1 SGHDN and CDR2 FVKESK. This CDR3 has 14 amino acids. Trimming removed 8 bases from V and 7 bases from J, with 17 bases in between. The CDR3 spells CASYSGGAGEKLFF. DNA for the CDR3: TGTGCCAGCTACTCGGGAGGGGCAGGTGAAAAACTGTTTTTT. The variable domain in full, completed from reference TRBV14 and TRBJ1-4, reads EAGVTQFPSHSVIEKGQTVTLRCDPISGHDNLYWYRRVMGKEIKFLLHFVKESKQDESGMPNNRFLAERTGGTYSTLKVQPAELEDSGVYFCASYSGGAGEKLFFGSGTQLSVL.

The table lists this clonotype with many counts. The V call is TRBV12-5, the J call TRBJ1-2; a possible D gene is TRBD1 (5 bases). CDR1 is LGHNT, CDR2 FRNRAP, per germline. The CDR3 spans 14 residues. V was cut by 0 bases and J by 8 bases, with 13 bases left in between. For the CDR3, the DNA is TGTGCTAGTGGTTTGGTACGGGGGATCGGCGGCTACACCTTC. Protein product: CASGLVRGIGGYTF.

This clonotype has a count of ten or more. For the CDR3, the DNA is TGTGCCAGCACCAGGCTTAACTATGGCTACACCTTC. The encoded protein is CASTRLNYGYTF. The gene calls are TRBV2 and TRBJ1-2; D remains unclear. The germline V gene has CDR1 SNHLY and CDR2 FYNNEI. The CDR3 extends over 12 amino acids. V was shortened by 7 bases and J by 1 base, with 7 bases between the two germline ends.

This chain connects TRBV19 to TRBJ1-1; TRBD1 matches 8 bases. The CDR3 runs to 15 residues. The V and J ends lost 2 bases and 4 bases, in that order; junction bases with no gene match: 6. The V gene's germline CDR1 is LNHDA and CDR2 SQIVND (reference sequence). The CDR3 protein is CASSIRTGSATEAFF. The CDR3 DNA reads TGTGCCAGTAGTATACGGACAGGGTCGGCCACTGAAGCTTTCTTT. Full variable domain (remainder filled in from reference TRBV19 and TRBJ1-1): DGGITQSPKYLFRKEGQNVTLSCEQNLNHDAMYWYRQDPGQGLRLIYYSQIVNDFQKGDIAEGYSVSREKKESFPLTVTSAQKNPTAFYLCASSIRTGSATEAFFGQGTRLTVV.

The chain couples TRBV4-3 to TRBJ1-5; maybe TRBD1 (5 bases). Germline lookup yields CDR1 LGHNA and CDR2 YSLEER. CDR3 length equals 13 residues. V lost 1 base and J 6 bases, leaving 7 bases between the germline ends. CDR3 coding DNA: TGCGCCAGCAGCCAAGCAAGGGGTCAGCCCCAGCATTTT. Encoded protein: CASSQARGQPQHF.

The chain carries TRBV28 and TRBJ2-7; TRBD2 agrees at 8 bases. V shed 3 bases, J shed 2 bases, and the junction held 9 bases outside the gene matches. Germline CDR1 MDHEN, CDR2 SYDVKM. The CDR3 sequence is 16 residues long. The CDR3 DNA follows: TGTGCCAGCAGTTTTTCTAGCGGGTATAATACCTACGAGCAGTACTTC. Translation: CASSFSSGYNTYEQYF.

This clonotype was picked up many times. The chain employs TRBV7-2 and TRBJ1-2; 8 bases line up with TRBD1. The trim removed 7 bases at V and 0 bases at J, leaving 7 bases unmatched. Germline V gene data show CDR1 as SGHTA and CDR2 as FQGNSA. The CDR3 covers 15 residues. The CDR3 reads CASTDRRGPNYGYTF. The DNA of the CDR3 is TGTGCCAGCACCGACCGCAGGGGGCCTAACTATGGCTACACCTTC.

In its sample, this clonotype was seen many times. This chain joins TRBV12-3 or TRBV12-4 and TRBJ2-7, with unresolved D. V was clipped by 6 bases and J by 0 bases, with 12 bases between them. The CDR3 runs 14 residues. As DNA, the CDR3 is TGTGCCAGCAGATTTCTTAACGACTCCTACGAGCAGTACTTC. It encodes CASRFLNDSYEQYF.

The table lists this clonotype with many counts. The chain couples TRBV12-5 to TRBJ1-2, with D unresolved. The CDR3 totals 11 residues. Trimming stripped 3 bases from V and 13 bases from J, with 12 bases between. The V gene's germline CDR1 is LGHNT and CDR2 FRNRAP. CDR3 coding DNA: TGTGCTAGTGGTTTTCAGCCCCTGCTCACCTTC. Translation gives CASGFQPLLTF.

This clonotype was observed a few times. This chain connects TRBV5-1 to TRBJ2-7, with 7 bases that match TRBD2. CDR3 length: 15 amino acids. CDR1 and CDR2 (germline): SGHRS, YFSETQ. The J segment lost 2 bases and the V segment lost 4 bases, leaving 9 bases of the junction unmatched. The DNA of the CDR3 is TGCGCCAGCAGCACCTTGGCTAGCGGAACCTACGAGCAGTACTTC. It yields the protein CASSTLASGTYEQYF.

The rearrangement links TRBV27 to TRBJ1-5, with D possibly being TRBD1 (5 bases). This CDR3 is built from 14 residues. With 3 bases removed from V and 7 bases from J, the gap between germline ends came to 13 bases. Germline V gives CDR1 MNHEY, CDR2 SMNVEV (reference sequence). CDR3 protein: CASSFSYGGQPQHF. In nucleotides, the CDR3 is TGTGCCAGCAGTTTCTCCTACGGGGGGCAGCCCCAGCATTTT.

This chain joins TRBV12-3 or TRBV12-4 and TRBJ2-1; 8 bases match TRBD1. This CDR3 is 15 amino acids long. Germline trimming cut 7 bases from V and 0 bases from J; bases unmatched to any gene: 5. The CDR3 DNA follows: TGTGCCAGCACGGACAGGGAAAGCTCCTACAATGAGCAGTTCTTC. Its translation: CASTDRESSYNEQFF.

A few counts support this clonotype. The chain recombines TRBV10-3 with TRBJ1-4; 8 bases fit TRBD1. J lost 8 bases, V lost 6 bases, and 5 bases had no gene match. From germline, CDR1 is ENHRY and CDR2 SYGVKD. The CDR3 runs to 13 residues. The CDR3 bases are TGTGCCATCAGGGACAGGGAAAAGGAAAAACTGTTTTTT. Translation gives CAIRDREKEKLFF.

This CDR3 is CATSRDRTSRDNEQFF. The CDR3, as DNA: TGTGCCACCAGCAGAGATCGGACTAGCCGAGACAATGAGCAGTTCTTC. The chain couples TRBV15 to TRBJ2-1, with 8 bases identical to TRBD2. After removal of 0 bases from V and 5 bases from J, the junction contained 6 bases not matched to a gene. Germline assignment: CDR1 LNHNV and CDR2 YYDKDF (reference sequence). This CDR3 comprises 16 residues.

This clonotype was counted between two and nine times. This sequence joins TRBV5-1 and TRBJ1-2; 8 bases align to TRBD1. In germline, CDR1 is SGHRS, CDR2 YFSETQ. Trimming took 4 bases from V and 6 from J; bases not matched to a gene: 5. This CDR3 spans 13 amino acids. CDR3 in DNA: TGCGCCAGCAGCACCCCGACAGGGGATGGCTACACCTTC. It specifies CASSTPTGDGYTF.

Concerning this clonotype itself: Lacking the conserved final phenylalanine or tryptophan, this CDR3 likely reflects a read error. The chain uses TRBV7-9 and TRBJ1-2, with TRBD1 matching 9 bases. Germline V lookup: CDR1 SEHNR, CDR2 FQNEAQ (reference sequence). This CDR3 spans 16 amino acids. V lost 6 bases and J lost 0; bases outside the gene matches: 8. CDR3 DNA sequence: TGTGCCAGCAGACCGGACAGGGGTACCTCTAACTATGGCTACACCTGC. Translated: CASRPDRGTSNYGYTC.

This clonotype was observed at least ten times. The J gene is TRBJ2-7, the V gene TRBV12-3 or TRBV12-4, with unresolved D. V shed 5 bases and J shed 5 bases, with 10 bases lying between them. The CDR3 has 12 residues. The CDR3 spells CASSALHHEQYF. CDR3 coding DNA: TGTGCCAGCAGTGCGTTGCACCACGAGCAGTACTTC.

There are a few counts of this clonotype. The V call is TRBV7-9, the J call TRBJ1-1; D unclear. Germline CDR1 and CDR2: SEHNR and FQNEAQ (reference sequence). With 1 base removed from V and 1 base from J, the gap between germline ends came to 16 bases. CDR3 length: 17 residues. Here the CDR3 DNA reads TGTGCCAGCAGCTTAGTCATCGGACGGGGAAGGAACACTGAAGCTTTCTTT. This gives the protein CASSLVIGRGRNTEAFF. Together with reference TRBV7-9 and TRBJ1-1, the CDR3 gives the full variable domain: DTGVSQNPRHKITKRGQNVTFRCDPISEHNRLYWYRQTLGQGPEFLTYFQNEAQLEKSRLLSDRFSAERPKGSFSTLEIQRTEQGDSAMYLCASSLVIGRGRNTEAFFGQGTRLTVV.

The chain joins TRBV28 to TRBJ2-3; D may be TRBD1 (5 bases). Germline assignment: CDR1 MDHEN and CDR2 SYDVKM. The CDR3 runs to 16 residues. The germline V and J ends were trimmed by 6 bases and 0 bases, with 16 bases remaining between them. Written as DNA, the CDR3 is TGTGCCAGCAGCCATACAGGACCCACTAGCACAGATACGCAGTATTTT. This translates into CASSHTGPTSTDTQYF.

This clonotype was seen at least ten times. This chain uses TRBV12-3 or TRBV12-4 with TRBJ2-4, with 9 bases that match TRBD2. The J segment lost 8 bases and the V segment lost 1 base, leaving 6 bases of the junction unmatched. The CDR3 loop spans 15 amino acids. CDR3 coding DNA: TGTGCCAGCAGTTTAGGCGGGGGGGCCGGAGACATTCAGTACTTC. It yields the protein CASSLGGGAGDIQYF.